A selection of T cell receptor beta chains follows, all from one sample in a study of T cells in Graves' hyperthyroidism and ophthalmopathy. TCRdb analysed the multiplex PCR reads with MiXCR anew, one entry per CDR3 protein. This sample has a few hundred thousand distinct CDR3 sequences, with less than 20% found just once. Input material: blood. These receptors originate from a man aged 18-30 years with Graves' ophthalmopathy. The CDR3 runs from the conserved cysteine through the conserved F or W. The D gene is left open where the match is weak. Size tells how often a clone was seen (once, few, many) or the class of an expanded clone, and some rows leave it out.

TRBD1	TRBV3-1	TRBJ2-7	few	CASSIGGQGAPLLNEQYF	TGTGCCAGCTCAATAGGGGGACAGGGGGCGCCTTTACTAAACGAGCAGTACTTC
TRBD1	TRBV20-1	TRBJ2-7	.	CSATRQGMGAYEQYF	TGCAGTGCTACCCGACAGGGAATGGGGGCCTACGAGCAGTACTTC
TRBD1	TRBV11-2	TRBJ1-2	many	CASSSLRDRVGGYTF	TGTGCCAGCAGCTCCCTCCGGGACAGGGTGGGTGGCTACACCTTC
.	TRBV6-2/TRBV6-3	TRBJ2-7	few	CASNPQAGGTYEQYF	TGTGCCAGCAACCCGCAAGCCGGCGGTACCTACGAGCAGTACTTC
.	TRBV7-8	TRBJ2-3	many	CASSLGQNTQYF	TGTGCCAGCAGCTTAGGACAAAATACGCAGTATTTT
.	TRBV5-1	TRBJ2-5	.	CASSPGGTEETQYF	TGCGCCAGCAGCCCCGGAGGGACAGAAGAGACCCAGTACTTC
TRBD1	TRBV18	TRBJ2-1	.	CASSPRQSGTDNNEQFF	TGTGCCAGCTCACCGCGACAATCCGGGACAGATAACAATGAGCAGTTCTTC
TRBD1	TRBV3-1	TRBJ1-1	many	CASSQEVRGLEAFF	TGTGCCAGCAGCCAAGAAGTGAGGGGGCTTGAAGCTTTCTTT
.	TRBV29-1	TRBJ1-1	.	CSVDDPLDTEAFF	TGCAGCGTTGATGACCCACTGGACACTGAAGCTTTCTTT
.	TRBV28	TRBJ1-1	many	CASSLPLTGDLRAFF	TGTGCCAGCAGTTTACCCTTGACAGGCGACCTCCGGGCTTTCTTT
.	TRBV6-1	TRBJ1-1	many	CASSTRQNTEAFF	TGTGCCAGCAGTACCAGACAGAACACTGAAGCTTTCTTT
.	TRBV12-3/TRBV12-4	TRBJ2-7	many	CASHHTGTDYEQYF	TGTGCCAGCCACCACACCGGGACGGACTACGAGCAGTACTTC
TRBD1	TRBV15	TRBJ2-3	few	CATSRDPGTGTDTQYF	TGTGCCACCAGCAGAGATCCCGGGACAGGGACAGATACGCAGTATTTT
TRBD1	TRBV7-9	TRBJ2-1	.	CASSQGGLRGVSYNEQFF	TGCGCCAGCAGCCAAGGGGGCCTCAGGGGTGTATCCTACAATGAGCAGTTCTTC
TRBD1	TRBV5-6	TRBJ1-2	many	CASSLRDRGDGYTF	TGTGCCAGCAGCCTCCGGGACAGGGGGGATGGCTACACCTTC
.	TRBV7-9	TRBJ1-2	.	CASTLGQGKGYTF	TGTGCCAGCACCCTCGGGCAGGGGAAGGGCTACACCTTC
TRBD1	TRBV2	TRBJ1-5	many	CASMRDRNQPQHF	TGTGCCAGCATGAGGGACAGAAATCAGCCCCAGCATTTT
.	TRBV15	TRBJ2-7	.	CATSSGPTGDEQYF	TGTGCCACCAGCAGTGGCCCGACGGGAGACGAGCAGTACTTC
.	TRBV5-8	TRBJ2-4	many	CASSSWGGSAKNIQYF	TGTGCCAGCAGCTCCTGGGGGGGCTCAGCCAAAAACATTCAGTACTTC
.	TRBV11-2	TRBJ1-4	many	CASSLAGGGNEKLFF	TGTGCCAGCAGCTTAGCGGGGGGAGGTAATGAAAAACTGTTTTTT
TRBD1	TRBV9	TRBJ1-4	.	CASSAQGQINEKLFF	TGTGCCAGCAGCGCCCAGGGACAGATTAATGAAAAACTGTTTTTT
.	TRBV10-3	TRBJ1-2	.	CAISESNYGYTF	TGTGCCATCAGTGAGTCGAACTATGGCTACACCTTC
.	TRBV5-1	TRBJ2-7	many	CASSLNWGAYEQYF	TGCGCCAGCAGCTTGAACTGGGGGGCCTACGAGCAGTACTTC
TRBD1	TRBV15	TRBJ1-5	.	CATSRERQGDQPQHF	TGTGCCACCAGCAGAGAGAGACAGGGGGATCAGCCCCAGCATTTT
.	TRBV20-1	TRBJ1-5	many	CSARPGTVSNQPQHF	TGCAGTGCTAGGCCCGGGACGGTTAGCAATCAGCCCCAGCATTTT
TRBD2	TRBV2	TRBJ2-3	.	CASSEPPSGGATDTQYF	TGTGCCAGCAGTGAACCCCCTAGCGGGGGGGCCACAGATACGCAGTATTTT
.	TRBV20-1	TRBJ2-5	.	CSARDRGSSRETQYF	TGCAGTGCTAGAGATAGAGGCTCCAGCCGGGAGACCCAGTACTTC
.	TRBV27	TRBJ1-5	.	CASGFQTGIQPQHF	TGTGCCAGCGGTTTTCAAACAGGGATACAGCCCCAGCATTTT
.	TRBV6-1	TRBJ1-1	few	CASTPTEMNTEAFF	TGTGCCAGCACTCCGACAGAGATGAACACTGAAGCTTTCTTT
.	TRBV19	TRBJ2-5	once	CASSSQGSETQYF	TGTGCCAGTAGTTCACAGGGCTCAGAGACCCAGTACTTC
.	TRBV6-1	TRBJ1-2	many	CASRDRIEDGYTF	TGTGCCAGCAGAGACAGGATAGAGGATGGCTACACCTTC
TRBD1	TRBV9	TRBJ1-5	few	CASSVEGAGNQPQHF	TGTGCCAGCAGCGTAGAGGGGGCTGGCAATCAGCCCCAGCATTTT
TRBD1	TRBV24-1	TRBJ2-7	many	CATSEAGQGSEQYF	TGTGCCACCAGTGAGGCCGGACAGGGGTCCGAGCAGTACTTC
.	TRBV6-1	TRBJ1-1	many	CASSESIGWTEAFF	TGTGCCAGCAGTGAATCCATAGGCTGGACTGAAGCTTTCTTT
.	TRBV20-1	TRBJ2-7	many	CSAIDTYEQYF	TGCAGTGCTATCGACACCTACGAGCAGTACTTC
.	TRBV12-3/TRBV12-4	TRBJ2-3	many	CASSLPWGAKGDTQYF	TGTGCCAGCAGCCTCCCTTGGGGGGCCAAGGGAGATACGCAGTATTTT
.	TRBV18	TRBJ2-1	.	CASSRGVDSYNEQFF	TGTGCCAGCTCACGGGGGGTGGACTCCTACAATGAGCAGTTCTTC
TRBD1	TRBV5-6	TRBJ1-2	few	CASSWNGQEDGYTF	TGTGCCAGCAGCTGGAACGGACAGGAGGATGGCTACACCTTC
TRBD1	TRBV24-1	TRBJ1-2	.	CATSDLGQGNGYTF	TGTGCCACCAGTGATCTGGGACAGGGGAATGGCTACACCTTC
.	TRBV6-4	TRBJ1-6	many	CASSDRDNSPLHF	TGTGCCAGCAGTGACAGGGATAATTCACCCCTCCACTTT
.	TRBV7-8	TRBJ2-7	many	CASSLTVGEQYF	TGTGCCAGCAGCTTAACTGTGGGGGAGCAGTACTTC
TRBD2	TRBV20-1	TRBJ2-1	.	CSASSGGTYNEQFF	TGCAGTGCGTCCAGCGGGGGGACTTACAATGAGCAGTTCTTC
TRBD1	TRBV11-1	TRBJ1-5	.	CASSPTGTGGNQPQHF	TGTGCCAGCAGCCCCACCGGGACAGGGGGCAATCAGCCCCAGCATTTT
.	TRBV12-3/TRBV12-4	TRBJ2-5	many	CASSSSGARWETQYF	TGTGCCAGCAGTTCCTCCGGGGCGAGGTGGGAGACCCAGTACTTC
.	TRBV7-9	TRBJ1-2	many	CASSLTGGGQGYTF	TGTGCCAGCAGCTTAACGGGGGGGGGCCAGGGCTACACCTTC
.	TRBV5-1	TRBJ2-7	many	CASSSAYEQYF	TGTGCCAGCAGCTCTGCTTACGAGCAGTACTTC
.	TRBV28	TRBJ1-1	many	CASSHGGTLNTEAFF	TGTGCCAGCAGTCACGGCGGAACTTTGAACACTGAAGCTTTCTTT
.	TRBV5-5	TRBJ1-2	many	CASSLEWDIGTYGYTF	TGTGCCAGCAGCTTGGAATGGGACATAGGGACCTATGGCTACACCTTC